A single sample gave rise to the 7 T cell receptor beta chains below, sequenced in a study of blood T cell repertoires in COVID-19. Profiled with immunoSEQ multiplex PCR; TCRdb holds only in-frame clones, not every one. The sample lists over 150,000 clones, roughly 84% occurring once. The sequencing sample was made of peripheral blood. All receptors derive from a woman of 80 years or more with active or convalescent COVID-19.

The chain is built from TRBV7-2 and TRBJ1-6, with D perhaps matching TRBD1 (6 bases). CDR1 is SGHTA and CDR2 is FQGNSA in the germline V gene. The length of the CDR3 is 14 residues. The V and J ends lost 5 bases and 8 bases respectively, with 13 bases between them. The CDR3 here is CASSPIPGDSPLHF. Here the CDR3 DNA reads TGTGCCAGCAGCCCGATTCCAGGGGATTCACCCCTCCACTTT.

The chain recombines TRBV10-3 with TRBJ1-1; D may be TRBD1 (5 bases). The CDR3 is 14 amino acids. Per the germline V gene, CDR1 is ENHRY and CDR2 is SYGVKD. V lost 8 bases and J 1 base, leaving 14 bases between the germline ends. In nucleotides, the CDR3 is TGTGCCATCGGGGCGGCTCACCAGAACACTGAAGCTTTCTTT. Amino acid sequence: CAIGAAHQNTEAFF.

The CDR3 coding sequence is TGTGCCAGCAGCTTGGAGACAGGGACGGTGGACTATGGCTACACCTTC. Translating it yields CASSLETGTVDYGYTF. The chain is built from TRBV7-2 and TRBJ1-2, with 7 bases that match TRBD1. CDR1 SGHTA and CDR2 FQGNSA come from the germline V gene. J was trimmed by 3 bases and V by 3 bases; bases with no gene match: 10. The CDR3 has 16 residues.

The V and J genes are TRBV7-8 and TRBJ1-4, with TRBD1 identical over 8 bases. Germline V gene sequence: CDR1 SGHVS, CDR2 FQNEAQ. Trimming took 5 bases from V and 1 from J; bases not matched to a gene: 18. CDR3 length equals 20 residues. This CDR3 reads CASSPYRIRTGKLTNEKLFF. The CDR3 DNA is TGTGCCAGCAGCCCGTATCGTATTAGGACAGGGAAATTAACTAATGAAAAACTGTTTTTT.

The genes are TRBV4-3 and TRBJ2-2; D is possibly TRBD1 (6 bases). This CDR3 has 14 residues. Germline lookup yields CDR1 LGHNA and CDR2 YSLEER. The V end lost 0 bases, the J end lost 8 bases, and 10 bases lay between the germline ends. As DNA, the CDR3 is TGCGCCAGCAGCCAAGATAGGGGGTGGGGGGAGCTGTTTTTT. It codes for CASSQDRGWGELFF.

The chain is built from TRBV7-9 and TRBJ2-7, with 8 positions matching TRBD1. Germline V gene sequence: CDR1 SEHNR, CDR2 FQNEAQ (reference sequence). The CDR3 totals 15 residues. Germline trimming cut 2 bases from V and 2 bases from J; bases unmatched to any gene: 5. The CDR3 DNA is TGTGCCAGCAGCTTACTGGCAGGGGGCACCTACGAGCAGTACTTC. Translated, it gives CASSLLAGGTYEQYF. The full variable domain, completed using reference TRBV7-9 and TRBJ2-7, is DTGVSQNPRHKITKRGQNVTFRCDPISEHNRLYWYRQTLGQGPEFLTYFQNEAQLEKSRLLSDRFSAERPKGSFSTLEIQRTEQGDSAMYLCASSLLAGGTYEQYFGPGTRLTVT.

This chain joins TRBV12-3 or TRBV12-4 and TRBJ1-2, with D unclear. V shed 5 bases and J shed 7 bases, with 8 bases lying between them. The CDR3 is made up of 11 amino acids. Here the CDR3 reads CASSEASGYTF. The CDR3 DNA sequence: TGTGCCAGCAGTGAAGCGAGTGGCTACACCTTC.